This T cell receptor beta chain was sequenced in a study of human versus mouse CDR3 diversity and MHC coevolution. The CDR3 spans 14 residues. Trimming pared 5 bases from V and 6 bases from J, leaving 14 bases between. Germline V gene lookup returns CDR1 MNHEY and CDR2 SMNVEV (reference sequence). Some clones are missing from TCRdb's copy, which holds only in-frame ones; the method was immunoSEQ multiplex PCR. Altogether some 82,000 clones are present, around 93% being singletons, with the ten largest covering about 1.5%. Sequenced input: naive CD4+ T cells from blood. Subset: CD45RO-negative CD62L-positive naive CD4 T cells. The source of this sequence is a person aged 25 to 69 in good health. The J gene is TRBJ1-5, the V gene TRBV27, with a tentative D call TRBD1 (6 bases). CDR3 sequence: CASSLQGVSQPQHF. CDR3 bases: TGTGCCAGCAGTCTACAGGGTGTCAGTCAGCCCCAGCATTTT.